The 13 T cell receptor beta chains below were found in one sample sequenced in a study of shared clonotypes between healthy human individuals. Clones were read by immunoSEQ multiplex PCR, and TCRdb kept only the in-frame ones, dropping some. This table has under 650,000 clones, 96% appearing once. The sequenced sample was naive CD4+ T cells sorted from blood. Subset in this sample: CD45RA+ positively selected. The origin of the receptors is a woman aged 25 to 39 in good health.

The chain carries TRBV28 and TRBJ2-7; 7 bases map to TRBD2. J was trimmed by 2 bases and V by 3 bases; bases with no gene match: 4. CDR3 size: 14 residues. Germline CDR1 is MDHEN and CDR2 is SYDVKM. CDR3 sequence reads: CASSFPGTTYEQYF. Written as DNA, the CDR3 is TGTGCCAGCAGTTTTCCTGGGACTACCTACGAGCAGTACTTC. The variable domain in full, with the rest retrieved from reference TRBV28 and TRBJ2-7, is DVKVTQSSRYLVKRTGEKVFLECVQDMDHENMFWYRQDPGLGLRLIYFSYDVKMKEKGDIPEGYSVSREKKERFSLILESASTNQTSMYLCASSFPGTTYEQYFGPGTRLTVT.

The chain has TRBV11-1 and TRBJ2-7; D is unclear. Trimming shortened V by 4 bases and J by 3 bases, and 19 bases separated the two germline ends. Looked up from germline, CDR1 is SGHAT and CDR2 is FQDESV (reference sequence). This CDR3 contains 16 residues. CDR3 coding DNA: TGTGCCAGCAGCTCGCCCTCAGAGCGTTATATCTACGAGCAGTACTTC. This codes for CASSSPSERYIYEQYF.

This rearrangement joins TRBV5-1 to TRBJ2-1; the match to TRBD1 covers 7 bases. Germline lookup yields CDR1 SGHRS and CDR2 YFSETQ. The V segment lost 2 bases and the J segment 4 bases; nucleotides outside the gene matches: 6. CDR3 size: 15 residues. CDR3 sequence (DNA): TGCGCCAGCAGCTTCGCAGGACAGGCTTACAATGAGCAGTTCTTC. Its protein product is CASSFAGQAYNEQFF.

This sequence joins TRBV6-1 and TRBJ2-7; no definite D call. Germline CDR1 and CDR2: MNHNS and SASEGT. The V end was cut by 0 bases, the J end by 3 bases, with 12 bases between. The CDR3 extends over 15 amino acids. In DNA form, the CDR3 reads TGTGCCAGCAGTGAAGCAAGCAGCCCCATCTACGAGCAGTACTTC. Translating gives CASSEASSPIYEQYF.

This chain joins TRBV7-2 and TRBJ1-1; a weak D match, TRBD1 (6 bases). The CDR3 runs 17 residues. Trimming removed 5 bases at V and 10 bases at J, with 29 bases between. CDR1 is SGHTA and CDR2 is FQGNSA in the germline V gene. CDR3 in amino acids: CASSNHMGAGTPRGAFF. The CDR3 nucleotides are TGTGCCAGCAGCAACCATATGGGCGCAGGGACACCACGAGGAGCTTTCTTT.

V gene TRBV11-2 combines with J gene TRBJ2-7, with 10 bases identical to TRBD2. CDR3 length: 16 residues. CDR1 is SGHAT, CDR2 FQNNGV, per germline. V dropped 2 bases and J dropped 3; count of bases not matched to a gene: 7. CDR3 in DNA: TGTGCCAGCAGCTTAATTTCTAGCGGGAGTTTCTACGAGCAGTACTTC. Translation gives CASSLISSGSFYEQYF.

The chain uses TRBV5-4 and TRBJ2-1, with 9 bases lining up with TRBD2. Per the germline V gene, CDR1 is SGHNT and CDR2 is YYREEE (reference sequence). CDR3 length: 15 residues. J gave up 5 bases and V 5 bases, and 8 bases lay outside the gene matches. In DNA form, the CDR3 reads TGTGCCAGCAGTCTGGGGCTAGCGGGGAACAATGAGCAGTTCTTC. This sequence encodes CASSLGLAGNNEQFF.

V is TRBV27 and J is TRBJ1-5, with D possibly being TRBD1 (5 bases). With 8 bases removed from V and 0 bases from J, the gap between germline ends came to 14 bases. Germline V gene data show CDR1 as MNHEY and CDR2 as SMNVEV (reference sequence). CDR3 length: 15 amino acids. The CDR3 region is CASSAGGYSNQPQHF. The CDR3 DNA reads TGTGCCAGCTCCGCGGGGGGATATAGCAATCAGCCCCAGCATTTT.

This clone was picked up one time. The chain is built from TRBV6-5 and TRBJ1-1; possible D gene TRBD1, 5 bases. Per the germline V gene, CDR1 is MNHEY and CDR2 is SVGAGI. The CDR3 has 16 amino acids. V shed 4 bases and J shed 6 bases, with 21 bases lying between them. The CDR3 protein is CASSFQGDTVPSEAFF. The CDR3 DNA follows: TGTGCCAGCAGTTTCCAGGGTGACACTGTTCCATCTGAAGCTTTCTTT.

As DNA, the CDR3 is TGTGCCAGCAGTTTACAGTCAGGGGGTTCTCAGCCCCAGCATTTT. It is translated as CASSLQSGGSQPQHF. The rearrangement joins TRBV28 to TRBJ1-5; TRBD1 agrees at 7 bases. V was pared by 2 bases and J by 6 bases, with 7 bases of the junction left unmatched. Germline values: CDR1 MDHEN, CDR2 SYDVKM. This CDR3 region has 15 residues.

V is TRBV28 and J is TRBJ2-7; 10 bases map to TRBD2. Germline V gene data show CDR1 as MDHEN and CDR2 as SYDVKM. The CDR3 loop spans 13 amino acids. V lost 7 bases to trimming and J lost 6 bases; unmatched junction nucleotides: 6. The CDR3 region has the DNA TGTGCCAGCATTTCGCTAGCGGGAGCCGAGCAGTACTTC. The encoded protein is CASISLAGAEQYF.

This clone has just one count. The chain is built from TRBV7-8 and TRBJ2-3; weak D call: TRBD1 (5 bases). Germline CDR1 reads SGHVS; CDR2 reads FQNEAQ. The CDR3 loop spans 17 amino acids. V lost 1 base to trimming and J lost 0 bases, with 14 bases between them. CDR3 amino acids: CASSLGQGRTSTDTQYF. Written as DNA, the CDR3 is TGTGCCAGCAGCTTAGGCCAGGGCAGAACTAGCACAGATACGCAGTATTTT.

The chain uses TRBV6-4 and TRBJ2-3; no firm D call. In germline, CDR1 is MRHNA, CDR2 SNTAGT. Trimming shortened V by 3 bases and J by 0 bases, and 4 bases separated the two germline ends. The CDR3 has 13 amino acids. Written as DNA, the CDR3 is TGTGCCAGCAGTGATCACAGCACAGATACGCAGTATTTT. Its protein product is CASSDHSTDTQYF.